These 7 T cell receptor beta chains were all obtained from the same sample, sequenced in a study of identical twins (TCRdb year 2016). The library was obtained by 5' RACE. Sequencing was performed on an Illumina HiSeq 2000. TCRdb took the public reads, trimmed them with fastp at Q25, ran MiXCR for clone calling and kept in-frame beta chains. Under each unique CDR3 protein, matching rows form one entry showing the most common genes and DNA. The sample table contains 400,000 to 500,000 distinct CDR3 sequences; only one count was recorded for 14% of them. The ten largest account for around 0.98% of the sample. The sample also formed part of further work on yellow fever vaccine responses in identical twins.

Sequencing input: CD4+ T cells sorted from blood. Receptor source: a woman aged 18-29 years in good health.

The chain uses TRBV12-3 or TRBV12-4 and TRBJ2-7; 7 positions match TRBD1. The V segment lost 0 bases and the J segment 3 bases; nucleotides outside the gene matches: 8. The CDR3 is made up of 16 amino acids. The CDR3 loop reads CASSLAGVRGNYEQYF. CDR3 sequence (DNA): TGTGCCAGCAGTTTAGCTGGGGTCAGGGGGAACTACGAGCAGTACTTC.

V and J are TRBV6-1 and TRBJ1-4; the D gene is possibly TRBD1 (5 bases). Germline V gene sequence: CDR1 MNHNS, CDR2 SASEGT. V was shortened by 6 bases and J by 10 bases, with 21 bases between the two germline ends. CDR3 length: 15 amino acids. CDR3 sequence: CASRGPEKTVPKLFF. The CDR3 coding sequence is TGTGCCAGCAGGGGACCAGAAAAAACTGTTCCAAAACTGTTTTTT.

This chain links TRBV10-3 with TRBJ2-3; D may be TRBD2 (6 bases). The CDR3 has 14 residues. The V end was cut by 3 bases, the J end by 4 bases, with 11 bases between. Per the germline V gene, CDR1 is ENHRY and CDR2 is SYGVKD. The chain's CDR3 is CAISELAGSDTQYF. CDR3 nucleotide sequence: TGTGCCATCAGTGAACTAGCTGGGTCAGATACGCAGTATTTT.

A few counts support this clonotype. The chain combines TRBV6-6 with TRBJ2-1, with a tentative D call TRBD1 (5 bases). CDR1 and CDR2 from the germline V gene are MNHNY and SVGAGI (reference sequence). Trimming shortened V by 6 bases and J by 9 bases, and 15 bases separated the two germline ends. CDR3 length: 13 amino acids. The CDR3 region is CASRYTRAAEQFF. The CDR3 DNA is TGTGCCAGCAGGTACACCAGGGCGGCTGAGCAGTTCTTC.

In this sample, this clonotype turned up a few times. The chain carries TRBV4-2 and TRBJ2-2; the match to TRBD2 covers 14 bases. V was clipped by 1 base and J by 5 bases; unmatched bases: 3. This CDR3 comprises 17 residues. Germline loops: CDR1 LGHNA, CDR2 YNFKEQ. CDR3 amino acids: CASSQVTSGRGTGELFF. CDR3 DNA: TGTGCCAGCAGCCAAGTGACTAGCGGGAGGGGGACCGGGGAGCTGTTTTTT.

Only a few counts were recorded for this clonotype. V gene TRBV6-1 combines with J gene TRBJ2-3, with D hard to call. The CDR3 length is 12 residues. Germline V gives CDR1 MNHNS, CDR2 SASEGT. The V gene lost 5 bases and the J gene lost 6 bases, with 9 bases spanning the gap. The CDR3 is CASSFNMDTQYF. The CDR3 DNA sequence: TGTGCCAGCAGTTTCAACATGGATACGCAGTATTTT.

The V and J genes are TRBV12-3 or TRBV12-4 and TRBJ2-3, with TRBD2 matching over 11 bases. The length of the CDR3 is 18 residues. Unmatched junction bases numbered 7, after V lost 2 bases and J lost 0 bases. The CDR3 sequence is CASSLRASGGISTDTQYF. CDR3 coding DNA: TGTGCCAGCAGTTTAAGGGCTAGCGGGGGGATTAGCACAGATACGCAGTATTTT.